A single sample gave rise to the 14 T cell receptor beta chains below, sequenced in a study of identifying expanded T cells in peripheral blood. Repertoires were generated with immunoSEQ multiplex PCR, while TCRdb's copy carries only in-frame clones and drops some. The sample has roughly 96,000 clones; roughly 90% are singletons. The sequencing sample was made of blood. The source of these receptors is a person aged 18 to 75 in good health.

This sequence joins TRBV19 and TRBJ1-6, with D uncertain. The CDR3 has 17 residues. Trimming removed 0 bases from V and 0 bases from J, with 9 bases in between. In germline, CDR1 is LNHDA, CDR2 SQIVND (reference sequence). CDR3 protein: CASSIDRLGSYNSPLHF. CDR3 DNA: TGTGCCAGTAGTATAGATCGTCTGGGCTCCTATAATTCACCCCTCCACTTT.

As DNA, the CDR3 is TGCGCCAGCAGCTTGGACCCGGCGGGACAGAACACTGAAGCTTTCTTT. Encoded protein: CASSLDPAGQNTEAFF. The chain has TRBV5-1 and TRBJ1-1, with D perhaps matching TRBD1 (6 bases). Germline V gene lookup returns CDR1 SGHRS and CDR2 YFSETQ. Trimming took off 0 bases at V and 1 base at J, with 13 bases between the two ends. The CDR3 length is 16 residues.

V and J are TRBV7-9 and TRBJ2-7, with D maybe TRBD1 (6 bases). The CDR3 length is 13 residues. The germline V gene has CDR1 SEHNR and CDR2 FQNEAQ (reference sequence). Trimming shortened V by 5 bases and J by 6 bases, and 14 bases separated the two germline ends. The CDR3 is CASSTQGKGEQYF. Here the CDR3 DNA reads TGTGCCAGCAGCACCCAGGGGAAAGGCGAGCAGTACTTC. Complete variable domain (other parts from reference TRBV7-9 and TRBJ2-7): DTGVSQNPRHKITKRGQNVTFRCDPISEHNRLYWYRQTLGQGPEFLTYFQNEAQLEKSRLLSDRFSAERPKGSFSTLEIQRTEQGDSAMYLCASSTQGKGEQYFGPGTRLTVT.

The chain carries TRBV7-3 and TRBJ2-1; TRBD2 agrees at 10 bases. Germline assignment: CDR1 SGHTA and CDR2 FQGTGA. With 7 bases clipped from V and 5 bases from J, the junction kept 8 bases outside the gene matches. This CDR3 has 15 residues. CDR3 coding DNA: TGTGCCAGCACCTACCTAGCGGGGGCAAACAATGAGCAGTTCTTC. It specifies CASTYLAGANNEQFF.

CDR3 loop: CASSDRVIPYEQYF. CDR3 coding DNA: TGTGCCAGCAGTGACAGGGTAATACCATACGAGCAGTACTTC. V usage is TRBV2 and J usage is TRBJ2-7; TRBD1 might be the D (5 bases). Per germline, CDR1 SNHLY and CDR2 FYNNEI. V was trimmed by 3 bases and J by 4 bases, leaving 13 bases between them. The length of the CDR3 is 14 residues.

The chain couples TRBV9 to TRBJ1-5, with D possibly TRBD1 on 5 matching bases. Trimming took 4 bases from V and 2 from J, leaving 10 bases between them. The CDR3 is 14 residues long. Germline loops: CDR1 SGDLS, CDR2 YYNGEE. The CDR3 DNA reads TGTGCCAGCAGCTTCGGGGCTGGCAATCAGCCCCAGCATTTT. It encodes CASSFGAGNQPQHF.

CDR3 protein: CASSPKEGAGTSYEQYF. The CDR3 DNA reads as TGCGCCAGCAGCCCTAAAGAGGGGGCAGGGACTTCCTACGAGCAGTACTTC. The rearrangement joins TRBV4-1 to TRBJ2-7, with D tentatively TRBD1 (7 bases). CDR1 is MGHRA and CDR2 is YSYEKL in the germline V gene. This CDR3 is built from 17 residues. Trimming removed 4 bases at V and 1 base at J, with 20 bases between.

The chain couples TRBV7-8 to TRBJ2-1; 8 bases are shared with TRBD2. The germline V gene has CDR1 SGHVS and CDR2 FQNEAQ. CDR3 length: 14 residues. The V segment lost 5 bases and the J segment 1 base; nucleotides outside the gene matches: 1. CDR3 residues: CASSRGGSYNEQFF. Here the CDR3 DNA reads TGTGCCAGCAGCCGGGGGGGGTCCTACAATGAGCAGTTCTTC.

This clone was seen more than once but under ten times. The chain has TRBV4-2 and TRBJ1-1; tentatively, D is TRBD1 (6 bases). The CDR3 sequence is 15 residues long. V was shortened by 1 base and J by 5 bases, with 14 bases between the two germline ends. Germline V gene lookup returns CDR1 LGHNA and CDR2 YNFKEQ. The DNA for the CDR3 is TGTGCCAGCAGCCAAGTCTACACAGGGAGTACTGAAGCTTTCTTT. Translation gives CASSQVYTGSTEAFF.

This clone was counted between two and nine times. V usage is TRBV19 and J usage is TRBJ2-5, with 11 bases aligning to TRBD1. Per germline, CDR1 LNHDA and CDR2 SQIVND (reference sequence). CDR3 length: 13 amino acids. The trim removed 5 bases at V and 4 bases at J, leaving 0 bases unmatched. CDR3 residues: CASSGTGGETQYF. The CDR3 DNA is TGTGCCAGTAGTGGGACAGGGGGAGAGACCCAGTACTTC. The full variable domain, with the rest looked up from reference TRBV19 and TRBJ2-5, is DGGITQSPKYLFRKEGQNVTLSCEQNLNHDAMYWYRQDPGQGLRLIYYSQIVNDFQKGDIAEGYSVSREKKESFPLTVTSAQKNPTAFYLCASSGTGGETQYFGPGTRLLVL.

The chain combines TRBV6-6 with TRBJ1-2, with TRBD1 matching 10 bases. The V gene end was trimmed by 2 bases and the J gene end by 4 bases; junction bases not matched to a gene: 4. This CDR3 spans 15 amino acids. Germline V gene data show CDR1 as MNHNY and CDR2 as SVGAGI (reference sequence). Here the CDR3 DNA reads TGTGCCAGCAGTTACCCGACAGGGGGCGTCTATGGCTACACCTTC. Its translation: CASSYPTGGVYGYTF.

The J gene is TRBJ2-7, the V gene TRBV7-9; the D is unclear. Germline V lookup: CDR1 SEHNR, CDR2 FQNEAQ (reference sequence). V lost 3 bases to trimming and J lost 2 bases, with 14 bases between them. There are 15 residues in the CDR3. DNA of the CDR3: TGTGCCAGCAGCTTGGTAACCAGCTTAACCTACGAGCAGTACTTC. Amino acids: CASSLVTSLTYEQYF.

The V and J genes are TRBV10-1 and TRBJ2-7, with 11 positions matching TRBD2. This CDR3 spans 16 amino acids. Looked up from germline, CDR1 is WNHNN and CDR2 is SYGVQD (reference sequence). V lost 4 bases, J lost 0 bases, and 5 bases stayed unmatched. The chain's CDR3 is CASSAPTSGSSYEQYF. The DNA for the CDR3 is TGCGCCAGCAGTGCCCCAACTAGCGGGAGCTCCTACGAGCAGTACTTC.

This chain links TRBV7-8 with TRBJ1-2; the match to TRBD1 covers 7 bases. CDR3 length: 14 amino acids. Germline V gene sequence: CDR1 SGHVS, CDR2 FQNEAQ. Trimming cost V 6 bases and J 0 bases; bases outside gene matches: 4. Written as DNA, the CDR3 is TGTGCCAGCAGTCGACAGGGCGCTAACTATGGCTACACCTTC. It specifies CASSRQGANYGYTF.